A single sample is the source of the 5 T cell receptor beta chains below, sequenced in a study of PD-1 blockade in mismatch repair-deficient tumors. The method was immunoSEQ multiplex PCR; TCRdb's version includes in-frame clones alone and lacks a portion of them. The table records 45,000 to 55,000 clones, approximately 84% of them present only once. The sequencing here drew on peripheral blood, taken roughly 19 weeks after starting pembrolizumab. These receptors came from an adult with mismatch repair-deficient cancer.

The chain joins TRBV10-1 to TRBJ1-1, with TRBD1 matching over 9 bases. Trimming took 10 bases from V and 7 from J; bases not matched to a gene: 10. There are 13 residues in the CDR3. Germline V CDR1 and CDR2: WNHNN, SYGVQD (reference sequence). DNA of the CDR3: TGCGCCATCCCGACAGGGGGGACGGATGAAGCTTTCTTT. Translated, it gives CAIPTGGTDEAFF.

This chain uses TRBV18 with TRBJ2-5; no firm D call. From germline, CDR1 is KGHSH and CDR2 LQKENI. The ends were cut back, 5 bases at V and 4 bases at J, with 11 bases in the middle. This CDR3 spans 13 amino acids. The CDR3 DNA reads as TGTGCCAGCTCAACTGAGAATGGAGAGACCCAGTACTTC. This translates into CASSTENGETQYF.

The rearrangement links TRBV5-4 to TRBJ2-7; 13 nucleotides agree with TRBD2. The CDR3 has 15 residues. The junction had 5 bases not matched to a gene; V was cut back by 2 bases and J by 6 bases. Germline assignment: CDR1 SGHNT and CDR2 YYREEE (reference sequence). The CDR3 nucleotides are TGTGCCAGCAGCTTTCCGGGACTAGCGGGATCCGAGCAGTACTTC. Translated: CASSFPGLAGSEQYF. Together with reference TRBV5-4 and TRBJ2-7, the CDR3 gives the full variable domain: ETGVTQSPTHLIKTRGQQVTLRCSSQSGHNTVSWYQQALGQGPQFIFQYYREEENGRGNFPPRFSGLQFPNYSSELNVNALELDDSALYLCASSFPGLAGSEQYFGPGTRLTVT.

This clone was observed a single time. V is TRBV27 and J is TRBJ1-2; the D is unclear. V was trimmed by 4 bases and J by 0 bases, leaving 9 bases between them. The germline V gene has CDR1 MNHEY and CDR2 SMNVEV (reference sequence). The CDR3 is made up of 14 amino acids. The CDR3 sequence is CASSSSDTNYGYTF. CDR3 sequence (DNA): TGTGCCAGCAGTTCGTCAGATACTAACTATGGCTACACCTTC.

V and J are TRBV10-3 and TRBJ1-1; tentative D call: TRBD1 (5 bases). The CDR3 is 14 amino acids. Germline V gene lookup returns CDR1 ENHRY and CDR2 SYGVKD. Trimming took 5 bases from V and 11 from J, leaving 21 bases between them. The CDR3 nucleotides are TGTGCCATCAGTTCGGCAGACCAGGGTGGTGGCGCTTTCTTT. Protein product: CAISSADQGGGAFF.